The sequence of this TCR beta chain was determined in a study of graft-versus-host responses after intestinal transplantation. Germline V gene sequence: CDR1 GTSNPN, CDR2 SVGIG (reference sequence). Trimming removed 2 bases at V and 0 bases at J, with 17 bases between. CDR3 size: 17 residues. This clone was observed once. Its target is unknown. The table came from immunoSEQ multiplex PCR; TCRdb's copy has only in-frame clones and leaves some out. The table has approximately 46,000 clones, roughly 83% seen once. This material consisted of unstimulated CD4+ T cells sorted from spleen or lymph node cells, taken before transplant. This receptor was identified in a human donor who was the organ donor for an intestinal transplant. The chain combines TRBV30 with TRBJ2-1; tentative D call: TRBD1 (7 bases). The chain's CDR3 is CAWSPPRDSRSYNEQFF. CDR3 DNA sequence: TGTGCCTGGAGTCCGCCGCGGGACAGCCGCTCCTACAATGAGCAGTTCTTC.